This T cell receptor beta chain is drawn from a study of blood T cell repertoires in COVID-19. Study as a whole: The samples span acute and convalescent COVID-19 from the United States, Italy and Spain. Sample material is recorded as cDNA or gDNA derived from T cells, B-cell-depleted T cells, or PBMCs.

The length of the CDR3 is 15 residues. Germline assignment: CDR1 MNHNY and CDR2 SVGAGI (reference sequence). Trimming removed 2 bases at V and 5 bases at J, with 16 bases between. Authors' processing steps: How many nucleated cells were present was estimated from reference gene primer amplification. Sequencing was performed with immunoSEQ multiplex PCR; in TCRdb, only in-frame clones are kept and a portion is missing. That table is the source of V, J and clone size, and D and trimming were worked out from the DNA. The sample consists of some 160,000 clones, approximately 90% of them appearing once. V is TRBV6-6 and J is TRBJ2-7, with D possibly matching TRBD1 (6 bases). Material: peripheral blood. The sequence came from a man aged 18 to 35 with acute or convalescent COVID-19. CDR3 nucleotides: TGTGCCAGCAGTTACGCCCAGGGGACCCTTGACGAGCAGTACTTC. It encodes CASSYAQGTLDEQYF.